The sequence of this T cell receptor (beta chain) was determined in a study of shared clonotypes between healthy human individuals. Selected positively for CCR7 and CD45RO-negative, naive CD8 cells excluded terminally differentiated effector memory CD45RA+ cells. About this clone: No antigen is known for it.

Profiling relied on immunoSEQ multiplex PCR, and the TCRdb table lists in-frame clones only, not all of them. The sample lists under 600,000 clones, 98% occurring once. Study-wide results and caveats: Naive subsets, compared against memory subsets, generally had larger estimated richness values.

This CDR3 is built from 13 residues. V shed 2 bases, J shed 11 bases, and the junction held 2 bases outside the gene matches. The germline gives CDR1 MNHEY, CDR2 SMNVEV (reference sequence). The chain employs TRBV27 and TRBJ2-1; 11 nucleotides match TRBD1. The material sequenced was naive CD8+ T cells sorted from blood. This receptor was taken from a man aged 30 to 39 in good health. CDR3 sequence (DNA): TGTGCCAGCAGTTTACTGGACAGGGGGCAGCAGTTCTTC. Amino acid sequence: CASSLLDRGQQFF.